A single sample gave rise to the 21 T cell receptor beta chains below, sequenced in a study of blood T cell repertoires in COVID-19 (dated by TCRdb to between 2020 and 2021). Libraries were made using the immunoSEQ multiplex PCR assay. The clones in this table, taken by TCRdb from immuneACCESS, are in-frame only. Not every clone is retained; where verified, under half of the shortfall comes from an unresolved V gene, and the cause of the rest is unknown. The sample contains about 50,000 clones, roughly 89% of them found a single time. Jointly, the top ten make up about 27% of the sample. The sample taken for sequencing was peripheral blood. Receptors originate from a human donor in a cohort sampled during active COVID-19.

The chain couples TRBV30 to TRBJ2-5; 12 bases align to TRBD2. Germline V CDR1 and CDR2: GTSNPN, SVGIG (reference sequence). The CDR3 sequence is 16 residues long. V shed 5 bases, J shed 5 bases, and the junction held 12 bases outside the gene matches. The DNA of the CDR3 is TGTGCCTGGCTGCCTCCTAGCGGGAGGGCCGCGGAGACCCAGTACTTC. Protein: CAWLPPSGRAAETQYF.

The chain links TRBV10-2 to TRBJ2-7; 12 positions agree with TRBD2. Germline V gene lookup returns CDR1 WSHSY and CDR2 SAAADI. Losses at the gene ends were 7 bases for V and 5 bases for J; bases not matched to a gene: 6. The CDR3 loop spans 14 amino acids. In nucleotides, the CDR3 is TGCGCCAGCAAGCTAGCGGGGGGGAGGAACGAGCAGTACTTC. As protein: CASKLAGGRNEQYF.

The rearrangement uses TRBV7-2 and TRBJ1-5; D ambiguous. From germline, CDR1 is SGHTA and CDR2 FQGNSA. CDR3 size: 14 residues. Trimming left V 1 base short and J 1 base short, with 5 bases between. CDR3 coding DNA: TGTGCCAGCAGCTTAGGCCAGAGCAATCAGCCCCAGCATTTT. Its translation is CASSLGQSNQPQHF.

The chain employs TRBV29-1 and TRBJ2-1; 10 bases line up with TRBD1. The CDR3 spans 13 residues. Trimming took 7 bases from V and 5 from J; bases not matched to a gene: 5. Germline CDR1 reads SQVTM; CDR2 reads ANQGSEA. CDR3 bases: TGCAGCGGAGGGGACAGGGGCCACAATGAGCAGTTCTTC. This translates into CSGGDRGHNEQFF.

The rearrangement uses TRBV7-9 and TRBJ2-1; 12 bases agree with TRBD2. CDR1 and CDR2 (germline): SEHNR, FQNEAQ (reference sequence). There are 16 residues in the CDR3. V was clipped by 3 bases and J by 6 bases; unmatched bases: 6. In DNA, the CDR3 is TGTGCCAGCAGCTTTCCCGGACTAGCGGGGCCCAATGAGCAGTTCTTC. It is translated as CASSFPGLAGPNEQFF.

CDR3 DNA: TGTGCCAGCAGCGTAGGACAGGGGGTACAAACTGAAGCTTTCTTT. Amino acid sequence: CASSVGQGVQTEAFF. The rearrangement links TRBV9 to TRBJ1-1; 9 bases agree with TRBD1. The CDR3 consists of 15 residues. J lost 5 bases, V lost 0 bases, and 5 bases had no gene match. CDR1 is SGDLS, CDR2 YYNGEE, per germline. Drawing the rest from reference TRBV9 and TRBJ1-1, the complete variable domain is DSGVTQTPKHLITATGQRVTLRCSPRSGDLSVYWYQQSLDQGLQFLIQYYNGEERAKGNILERFSAQQFPDLHSELNLSSLELGDSALYFCASSVGQGVQTEAFFGQGTRLTVV.

This CDR3 reads CASGIRGSSYNEQFF. The CDR3 nucleotides are TGTGCTAGTGGGATTCGGGGGAGCTCCTACAATGAGCAGTTCTTC. The gene calls are TRBV12-5 and TRBJ2-1; D is perhaps TRBD2 (6 bases). This CDR3 spans 15 amino acids. The V end was cut by 6 bases, the J end by 0 bases, with 12 bases between. Germline V gene data show CDR1 as LGHNT and CDR2 as FRNRAP.

This chain connects TRBV6-6 to TRBJ1-6, with a tentative D call TRBD1 (5 bases). Germline CDR1 and CDR2: MNHNY and SVGAGI (reference sequence). There are 15 residues in the CDR3. Trimming pared 2 bases from V and 7 bases from J, leaving 12 bases between. The CDR3 DNA is TGTGCCAGCAGTTACGATGGACAAACGAATTCACCCCTCCACTTT. Its protein is CASSYDGQTNSPLHF.

The count of this clone is one. The V call is TRBV6-5, the J call TRBJ2-1; 11 bases map to TRBD1. CDR3 length: 15 amino acids. The ends lost 2 bases at V and 6 bases at J; junction bases unmatched: 3. Germline V gene data show CDR1 as MNHEY and CDR2 as SVGAGI. This CDR3 reads CASSYRDRGTNEQFF. In DNA form, the CDR3 reads TGTGCCAGCAGTTACCGGGACAGGGGGACCAATGAGCAGTTCTTC.

The chain has TRBV6-2 or TRBV6-3 and TRBJ1-6; tentative D call: TRBD1 (6 bases). The CDR3 extends over 12 amino acids. Trimming left V 5 bases short and J 10 bases short, with 9 bases between. CDR1 and CDR2 from the germline V gene are MNHEY and SVGEGT. The CDR3 loop is CASSRQESPLHF. In DNA, the CDR3 is TGTGCCAGCAGTCGACAGGAGTCACCCCTCCACTTT.

The chain joins TRBV7-9 to TRBJ2-1; TRBD2 matches 11 bases. CDR1 SEHNR and CDR2 FQNEAQ come from the germline V gene (reference sequence). The CDR3 totals 16 residues. V dropped 4 bases and J dropped 4; count of bases not matched to a gene: 6. In DNA, the CDR3 is TGTGCCAGCAGCTCGCTAGCGGGGGGTTCTTACAATGAGCAGTTCTTC. It is translated as CASSSLAGGSYNEQFF.

This clone has just a few counts. The rearrangement uses TRBV5-4 and TRBJ1-2, with 7 bases that match TRBD1. V was clipped by 5 bases and J by 0 bases; unmatched bases: 7. From germline, CDR1 is SGHNT and CDR2 YYREEE (reference sequence). This CDR3 is 15 amino acids long. CDR3 region: CASRPQQGANYGYTF. In nucleotides, the CDR3 is TGTGCCAGCAGACCCCAGCAGGGGGCTAACTATGGCTACACCTTC.

Regarding this clone: The DNA is omitted, as the CDR3 cannot be located on it reliably, and the CDR3 follows TCRdb's listing. This chain links TRBV2 with TRBJ2-7; TRBD2 is the table's D call and was not checked against the DNA. The CDR3 sequence runs 17 residues, both termini included. Per the germline V gene, CDR1 is SNHLY and CDR2 is FYNNEI. The CDR3 protein is CASSEAGEGFASGAEYF.

This sequence joins TRBV1 and TRBJ2-7; whether TRBD2, the table's D call, matches the DNA was not checked. TRBV1 is a pseudogene locus. The CDR3 runs to 17 residues. CDR3 nucleotides: TGCACCAGCAGCCAAGATGGTATCCGGGACTATCCCTACGAGCAGTACGTC. Translation: CTSSQDGIRDYPYEQYV.

This chain uses TRBV24-1 with TRBJ2-1; D is perhaps TRBD1 (5 bases). Trimming removed 5 bases from V and 10 bases from J, with 17 bases in between. CDR1 is KGHDR and CDR2 is SFDVKD in the germline V gene. The CDR3 has 14 residues. CDR3 nucleotides: TGTGCCACCAGTGTAGGAAGCTCAAGGGGCGAGCAGTTCTTC. This gives the protein CATSVGSSRGEQFF.

This chain uses TRBV14 with TRBJ2-2; no firm D call. Trimming cost V 5 bases and J 11 bases, with 18 bases left between them. The CDR3 has 14 amino acids. Germline CDR1 SGHDN, CDR2 FVKESK. The CDR3 sequence is CASSEQIPPAELFF. The CDR3 DNA reads as TGTGCCAGCAGCGAACAGATTCCGCCGGCAGAGCTGTTTTTT. The full variable domain, in which reference TRBV14 and TRBJ2-2 provide the parts outside the CDR3, is EAGVTQFPSHSVIEKGQTVTLRCDPISGHDNLYWYRRVMGKEIKFLLHFVKESKQDESGMPNNRFLAERTGGTYSTLKVQPAELEDSGVYFCASSEQIPPAELFFGEGSRLTVL.

The chain employs TRBV7-2 and TRBJ2-1; D not resolved. Germline V gene lookup returns CDR1 SGHTA and CDR2 FQGNSA. V lost 2 bases, J lost 6 bases, and 5 bases lay in between. The CDR3 has 12 residues. The CDR3 sequence: CASSLNLNEQFF. The CDR3 bases are TGTGCCAGCAGCTTAAATCTCAATGAGCAGTTCTTC.

The V and J genes are TRBV5-4 and TRBJ1-1; 8 bases fit TRBD1. The ends lost 0 bases at V and 4 bases at J; junction bases unmatched: 5. From germline, CDR1 is SGHNT and CDR2 YYREEE (reference sequence). There are 15 residues in the CDR3. CDR3 in amino acids: CASSLEADRATEAFF. The CDR3 nucleotides are TGTGCCAGCAGCTTGGAAGCGGACAGGGCCACTGAAGCTTTCTTT.

This clone has a handful of counts. The chain employs TRBV6-1 and TRBJ2-3; 15 nucleotides agree with TRBD2. In germline, CDR1 is MNHNS, CDR2 SASEGT. The junction had 5 bases not matched to a gene; V was cut back by 4 bases and J by 0 bases. This CDR3 has 18 residues. The CDR3 loop reads CASSAGLAGGTSTDTQYF. CDR3 DNA: TGTGCCAGCAGTGCGGGACTAGCGGGGGGAACTAGCACAGATACGCAGTATTTT.

This clone was counted only a few times. The chain carries TRBV19 and TRBJ1-3; TRBD1 aligns across 7 bases. Germline V gives CDR1 LNHDA, CDR2 SQIVND (reference sequence). V gave up 5 bases and J gave up 15 bases; unmatched junction bases: 10. The CDR3 is made up of 12 amino acids. The CDR3, as DNA: TGTGCCAGTAGTCCCCGGGGGACAGTCCAATATTTT. It is translated as CASSPRGTVQYF.

The gene calls are TRBV30 and TRBJ2-5; D might be TRBD1 (6 bases). Germline V gene data show CDR1 as GTSNPN and CDR2 as SVGIG (reference sequence). Trimming took off 0 bases at V and 4 bases at J, with 12 bases between the two ends. The CDR3 is 14 residues long. CDR3 coding DNA: TGTGCCTGGAGTGTACTTGGCAGGGGAGAGACCCAGTACTTC. Its translation is CAWSVLGRGETQYF.